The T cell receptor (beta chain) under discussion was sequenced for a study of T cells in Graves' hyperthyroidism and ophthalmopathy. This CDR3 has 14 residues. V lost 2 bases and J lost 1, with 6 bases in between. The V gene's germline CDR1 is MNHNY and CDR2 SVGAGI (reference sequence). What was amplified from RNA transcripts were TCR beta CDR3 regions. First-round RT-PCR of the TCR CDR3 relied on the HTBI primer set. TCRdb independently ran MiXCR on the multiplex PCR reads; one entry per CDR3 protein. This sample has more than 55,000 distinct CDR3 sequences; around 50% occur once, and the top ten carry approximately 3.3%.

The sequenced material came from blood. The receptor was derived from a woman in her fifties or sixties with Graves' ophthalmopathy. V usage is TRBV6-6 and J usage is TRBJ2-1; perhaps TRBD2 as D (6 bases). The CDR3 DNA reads TGTGCCAGCAGTTACGGGGGGTCCTACAATGAGCAGTTCTTC. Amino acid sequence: CASSYGGSYNEQFF.